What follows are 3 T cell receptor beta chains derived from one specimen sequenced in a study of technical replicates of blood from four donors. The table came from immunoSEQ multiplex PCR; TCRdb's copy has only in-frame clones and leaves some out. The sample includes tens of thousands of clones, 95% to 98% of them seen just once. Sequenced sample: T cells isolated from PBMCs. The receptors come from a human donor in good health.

This CDR3 is CASSFQDRAYEQYF. CDR3 coding DNA: TGTGCCAGCTCATTTCAGGACAGGGCCTACGAGCAGTACTTC. The chain links TRBV18 to TRBJ2-7; 8 bases agree with TRBD1. The length of the CDR3 is 14 residues. Unmatched junction bases numbered 5, after V lost 5 bases and J lost 2 bases. CDR1 and CDR2 (germline): KGHSH, LQKENI.

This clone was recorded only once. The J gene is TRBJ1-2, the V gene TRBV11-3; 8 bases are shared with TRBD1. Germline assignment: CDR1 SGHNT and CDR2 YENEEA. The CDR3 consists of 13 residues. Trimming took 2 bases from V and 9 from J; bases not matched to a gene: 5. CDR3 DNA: TGTGCCAGCAGCTTAACAGGGGGGAATAGCTACACCTTC. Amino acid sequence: CASSLTGGNSYTF.

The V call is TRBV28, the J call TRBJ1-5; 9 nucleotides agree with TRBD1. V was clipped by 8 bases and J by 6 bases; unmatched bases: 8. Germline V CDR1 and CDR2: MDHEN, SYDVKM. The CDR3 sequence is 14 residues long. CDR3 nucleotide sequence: TGTGCCAGCCAGTCCGGGACAGGGAGTCAGCCCCAGCATTTT. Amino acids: CASQSGTGSQPQHF.